One sample yielded the 23 T cell receptor beta chains listed below, sequenced in a study of blood T cell repertoires in COVID-19. Libraries were prepared by immunoSEQ multiplex PCR; TCRdb keeps only in-frame clonotypes and omits some of them. Of 110,000 or so clones in the sample, around three quarters were seen once. Source material: peripheral blood. The receptors stem from a human donor in a cohort sampled during active or convalescent COVID-19.

The DNA for the CDR3 is TGTGCCAGTAGGGGACTGGCCTACAATGAGCAGTTCTTC. Translating it yields CASRGLAYNEQFF. V usage is TRBV19 and J usage is TRBJ2-1; D perhaps matches TRBD2 (6 bases). CDR1 is LNHDA and CDR2 is SQIVND in the germline V gene (reference sequence). Trimming left V 6 bases short and J 2 bases short, with 8 bases between. The CDR3 covers 13 residues.

The chain couples TRBV7-3 to TRBJ2-1, with TRBD2 matching over 10 bases. With 5 bases clipped from V and 8 bases from J, the junction kept 6 bases outside the gene matches. CDR1 is SGHTA, CDR2 FQGTGA, per germline. The length of the CDR3 is 14 residues. CDR3 nucleotides: TGTGCCAGCAGCGGGCTAGCGGGAGTCCATGAGCAGTTCTTC. This translates into CASSGLAGVHEQFF.

The chain links TRBV7-9 to TRBJ1-2; 7 bases match TRBD1. The CDR3 is 18 amino acids. From germline, CDR1 is SEHNR and CDR2 FQNEAQ (reference sequence). V dropped 2 bases and J dropped 4; count of bases not matched to a gene: 16. The CDR3 sequence is CASSLSGGRQGGSYGYTF. CDR3 nucleotide sequence: TGTGCCAGCAGCTTATCGGGAGGGAGACAGGGAGGGTCCTATGGCTACACCTTC.

This rearrangement joins TRBV28 to TRBJ2-3, with a weak D call TRBD2 (5 bases). This CDR3 spans 15 amino acids. V was trimmed by 5 bases and J by 7 bases, leaving 19 bases between them. Germline V CDR1 and CDR2: MDHEN, SYDVKM. This CDR3 is CASSTLGGLPHTQYF. The CDR3 DNA reads as TGTGCCAGCAGTACGTTAGGAGGTCTCCCTCATACGCAGTATTTT.

The chain joins TRBV10-3 to TRBJ1-1; 12 bases match TRBD1. This CDR3 region has 16 residues. Germline loops: CDR1 ENHRY, CDR2 SYGVKD. Trimming took 5 bases from V and 0 from J; bases not matched to a gene: 4. The CDR3 loop is CAISRDRGPVNTEAFF. In DNA, the CDR3 is TGTGCCATCAGTCGGGACAGGGGGCCCGTGAACACTGAAGCTTTCTTT.

V usage is TRBV19 and J usage is TRBJ2-3; 7 positions agree with TRBD2. V trimming: 1 base; J trimming: 6 bases; junction bases outside the gene matches: 4. Looked up from germline, CDR1 is LNHDA and CDR2 is SQIVND (reference sequence). The CDR3 consists of 14 residues. This CDR3 is CASSIAGGGDTQYF. For the CDR3, the DNA is TGTGCCAGTAGTATAGCGGGAGGCGGGGATACGCAGTATTTT.

V is TRBV4-1 and J is TRBJ1-1, with a possible D match to TRBD1 (6 bases). The germline CDR1 and CDR2 sequences are MGHRA and YSYEKL. Trimming shortened V by 4 bases and J by 3 bases, and 21 bases separated the two germline ends. The CDR3 runs to 17 residues. CDR3 nucleotides: TGCGCCAGCAGCCTCACACAGCCCGTGGGGGCTCACACTGAAGCTTTCTTT. It is translated as CASSLTQPVGAHTEAFF.

The chain combines TRBV24-1 with TRBJ2-1, with D perhaps matching TRBD2 (7 bases). Per germline, CDR1 KGHDR and CDR2 SFDVKD. The CDR3 is 17 residues long. V dropped 1 base and J dropped 4 bases, with 16 bases sitting between them. The CDR3 is CATSDFRGAPFYNEQFF. The CDR3, as DNA: TGTGCCACCAGTGATTTTCGGGGGGCGCCTTTTTACAATGAGCAGTTCTTC.

The rearrangement joins TRBV7-2 to TRBJ2-1, with a weak D call TRBD1 (5 bases). Germline lookup yields CDR1 SGHTA and CDR2 FQGNSA. The CDR3 sequence is 16 residues long. The ends were cut back, 1 base at V and 6 bases at J, with 16 bases in the middle. In DNA, the CDR3 is TGTGCCAGCAGCTTAGTGGGGCCCACCAGCACCAATGAGCAGTTCTTC. Encoded protein: CASSLVGPTSTNEQFF.

The chain couples TRBV11-2 to TRBJ2-7; tentative D call: TRBD2 (5 bases). The CDR3 is made up of 17 amino acids. CDR1 and CDR2 (germline): SGHAT, FQNNGV. The V gene lost 0 bases and the J gene lost 2 bases, with 17 bases spanning the gap. The CDR3 sequence is CASSLEAGSIRTYEQYF. The CDR3 nucleotides read TGTGCCAGCAGCTTAGAGGCGGGCAGTATACGGACCTACGAGCAGTACTTC.

V and J are TRBV6-6 and TRBJ2-3; 8 nucleotides line up with TRBD2. This CDR3 is built from 13 residues. V dropped 8 bases and J dropped 4; count of bases not matched to a gene: 5. Germline V gives CDR1 MNHNY, CDR2 SVGAGI (reference sequence). The CDR3 sequence: CASVAGGSDTQYF. The DNA of the CDR3 is TGTGCCAGCGTTGCGGGAGGCTCAGATACGCAGTATTTT.

The V and J genes are TRBV6-6 and TRBJ1-5; 7 bases are shared with TRBD1. The CDR3 sequence is 14 residues long. CDR1 MNHNY and CDR2 SVGAGI come from the germline V gene (reference sequence). Trimming at V came to 8 bases and at J to 0 bases, leaving 4 bases not matched to a gene. The CDR3: CASQGQLSNQPQHF. CDR3 bases: TGTGCCAGCCAGGGACAGCTTAGCAATCAGCCCCAGCATTTT.

The chain is built from TRBV28 and TRBJ1-1, with D uncertain. This CDR3 is 13 amino acids long. The V gene's germline CDR1 is MDHEN and CDR2 SYDVKM. Between the trimmed V and J ends, which lost 6 bases and 4 bases, there was a span of 12 bases. For the CDR3, the DNA is TGTGCCAGCAGGGGAGGATCTTTCACTGAAGCTTTCTTT. This sequence encodes CASRGGSFTEAFF. The full variable domain, in which reference TRBV28 and TRBJ1-1 provide the parts outside the CDR3, is DVKVTQSSRYLVKRTGEKVFLECVQDMDHENMFWYRQDPGLGLRLIYFSYDVKMKEKGDIPEGYSVSREKKERFSLILESASTNQTSMYLCASRGGSFTEAFFGQGTRLTVV.

The chain carries TRBV30 and TRBJ1-5; D is unresolved. This CDR3 region has 16 residues. V was pared by 2 bases and J by 1 base, with 15 bases between. Looked up from germline, CDR1 is GTSNPN and CDR2 is SVGIG (reference sequence). This chain's CDR3 is CAWSPRGRASNQPQHF. CDR3 in DNA: TGTGCCTGGAGTCCCCGAGGGAGGGCCAGCAATCAGCCCCAGCATTTT. The full variable domain, its missing parts supplied by reference TRBV30 and TRBJ1-5, is SQTIHQWPATLVQPVGSPLSLECTVEGTSNPNLYWYRQAAGRGLQLLFYSVGIGQISSEVPQNLSASRPQDRQFILSSKKLLLSDSGFYLCAWSPRGRASNQPQHFGDGTRLSIL.

Here the CDR3 reads CASRYRGHQPQHF. CDR3 coding DNA: TGTGCCAGCAGGTACAGGGGCCATCAGCCCCAGCATTTT. The rearrangement joins TRBV28 to TRBJ1-5; 7 nucleotides match TRBD1. V gave up 6 bases and J gave up 5 bases; unmatched junction bases: 4. From germline, CDR1 is MDHEN and CDR2 SYDVKM. The CDR3 loop spans 13 amino acids.

This clone was picked up a small number of times. The chain links TRBV6-2 or TRBV6-3 to TRBJ2-7; D possibly corresponds to TRBD1 (6 bases). The CDR3 covers 16 residues. Germline values: CDR1 MNHEY, CDR2 SVGEGT. V lost 0 bases, J lost 2 bases, and 14 bases lay in between. The DNA of the CDR3 is TGTGCCAGCAGTTACTCAAGCCGGGCAGGGGCCTACGAGCAGTACTTC. This sequence encodes CASSYSSRAGAYEQYF.

In DNA form, the CDR3 reads TGTGCCAGCTCAACAGGTTTGAGCAATCAGCCCCAGCATTTT. Residues: CASSTGLSNQPQHF. V and J are TRBV18 and TRBJ1-5; D is possibly TRBD1 (5 bases). The germline CDR1 and CDR2 sequences are KGHSH and LQKENI. Trimming took off 5 bases at V and 1 base at J, with 9 bases between the two ends. The CDR3 is made up of 14 amino acids.

This chain links TRBV6-2 or TRBV6-3 with TRBJ1-1; D is ambiguous. The CDR3 is made up of 20 amino acids. V shed 0 bases and J shed 1 base, with 24 bases lying between them. In germline, CDR1 is MNHEY, CDR2 SVGEGT. CDR3 in DNA: TGTGCCAGCAGTTACTCGATCAGACCGACTCACCCTGTACCGAACACTGAAGCTTTCTTT. It encodes CASSYSIRPTHPVPNTEAFF.

This sequence joins TRBV5-8 and TRBJ2-1; 10 nucleotides match TRBD2. Per the germline V gene, CDR1 is SGHTS and CDR2 is YDEGEE. Germline trimming cut 4 bases from V and 5 bases from J; bases unmatched to any gene: 9. CDR3 length: 16 residues. DNA for the CDR3: TGTGCCAGCAGCCTCGGGACTAGCGAGCCTCACAATGAGCAGTTCTTC. Amino acids: CASSLGTSEPHNEQFF.

The V and J genes are TRBV6-2 or TRBV6-3 and TRBJ2-3, with 10 bases matching TRBD2. V dropped 0 bases and J dropped 6; count of bases not matched to a gene: 9. Germline CDR1 MNHEY, CDR2 SVGEGT. The CDR3 covers 17 residues. CDR3 loop: CASSYSPSGGIFDTQYF. CDR3 sequence (DNA): TGTGCCAGCAGTTACTCCCCTAGCGGGGGTATTTTTGATACGCAGTATTTT.

The V gene is TRBV7-8, the J gene TRBJ1-2, with a tentative D call TRBD1 (6 bases). Trimming shortened V by 5 bases and J by 8 bases, and 18 bases separated the two germline ends. The germline gives CDR1 SGHVS, CDR2 FQNEAQ. The CDR3 is made up of 14 amino acids. CDR3: CASSPRQDLWGYTF. As DNA, the CDR3 is TGTGCCAGCAGCCCACGACAGGACCTATGGGGCTACACCTTC.

The rearrangement links TRBV19 to TRBJ2-1; no definite D call. Germline-derived CDR1 and CDR2 are LNHDA and SQIVND (reference sequence). Deletions cut 7 bases from V and 0 bases from J, with 16 bases between. This CDR3 is built from 16 residues. The CDR3 DNA follows: TGTGCCAGTACAGGTGTAGGTTCGAGCTCCTACAATGAGCAGTTCTTC. Translated: CASTGVGSSSYNEQFF. The full variable domain, rest sourced from reference TRBV19 and TRBJ2-1, is DGGITQSPKYLFRKEGQNVTLSCEQNLNHDAMYWYRQDPGQGLRLIYYSQIVNDFQKGDIAEGYSVSREKKESFPLTVTSAQKNPTAFYLCASTGVGSSSYNEQFFGPGTRLTVL.

V and J are TRBV5-1 and TRBJ2-3, with 13 bases that match TRBD2. Germline CDR1 is SGHRS and CDR2 is YFSETQ. This CDR3 is 18 amino acids long. Trimming cost V 0 bases and J 0 bases; bases outside gene matches: 4. CDR3 in DNA: TGCGCCAGCAGCTTGGCCCAACTAGCGGGGGGGAGCACAGATACGCAGTATTTT. Translated, it gives CASSLAQLAGGSTDTQYF. Variable domain in full (rest from reference TRBV5-1 and TRBJ2-3): KAGVTQTPRYLIKTRGQQVTLSCSPISGHRSVSWYQQTPGQGLQFLFEYFSETQRNKGNFPGRFSGRQFSNSRSEMNVSTLELGDSALYLCASSLAQLAGGSTDTQYFGPGTRLTVL.